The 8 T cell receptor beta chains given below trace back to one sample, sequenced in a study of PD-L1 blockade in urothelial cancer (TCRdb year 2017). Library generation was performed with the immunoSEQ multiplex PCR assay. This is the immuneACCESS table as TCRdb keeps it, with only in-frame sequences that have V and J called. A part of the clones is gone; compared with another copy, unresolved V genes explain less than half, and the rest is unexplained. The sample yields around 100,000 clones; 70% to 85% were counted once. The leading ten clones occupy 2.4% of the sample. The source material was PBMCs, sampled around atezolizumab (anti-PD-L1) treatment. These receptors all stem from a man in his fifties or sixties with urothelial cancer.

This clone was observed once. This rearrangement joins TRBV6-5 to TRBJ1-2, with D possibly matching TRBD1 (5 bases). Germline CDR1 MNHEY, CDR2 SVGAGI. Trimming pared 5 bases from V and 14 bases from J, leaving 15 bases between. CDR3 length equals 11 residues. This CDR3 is CASSARGGETF. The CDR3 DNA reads TGTGCCAGCAGTGCCCGGGGGGGTGAAACCTTC.

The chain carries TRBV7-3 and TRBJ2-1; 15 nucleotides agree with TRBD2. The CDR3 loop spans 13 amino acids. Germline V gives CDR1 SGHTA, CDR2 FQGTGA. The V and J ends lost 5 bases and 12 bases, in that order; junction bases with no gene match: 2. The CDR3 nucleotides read TGTGCCAGCAGCCCGGGACTAGCGGGAGGGCAGTTCTTC. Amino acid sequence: CASSPGLAGGQFF.

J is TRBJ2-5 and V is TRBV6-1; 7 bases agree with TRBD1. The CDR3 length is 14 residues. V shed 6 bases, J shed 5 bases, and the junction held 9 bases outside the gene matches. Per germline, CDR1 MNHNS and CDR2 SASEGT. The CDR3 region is CASSNRGDRETQYF. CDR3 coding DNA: TGTGCCAGCAGCAACAGGGGCGACCGGGAGACCCAGTACTTC.

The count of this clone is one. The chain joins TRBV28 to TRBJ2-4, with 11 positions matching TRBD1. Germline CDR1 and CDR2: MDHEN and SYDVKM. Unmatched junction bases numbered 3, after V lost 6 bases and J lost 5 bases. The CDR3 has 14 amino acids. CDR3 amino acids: CASRGTGGENIQYF. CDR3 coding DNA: TGTGCCAGCAGGGGGACAGGGGGAGAAAACATTCAGTACTTC.

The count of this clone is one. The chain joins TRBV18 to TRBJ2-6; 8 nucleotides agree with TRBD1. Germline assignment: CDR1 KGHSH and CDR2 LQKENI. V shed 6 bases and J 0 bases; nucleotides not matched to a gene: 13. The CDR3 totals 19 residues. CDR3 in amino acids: CASSPLRTGSVSGANVLTF. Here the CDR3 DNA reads TGTGCCAGCTCCCCTCTCAGGACAGGGTCCGTCTCTGGGGCCAACGTCCTGACTTTC.

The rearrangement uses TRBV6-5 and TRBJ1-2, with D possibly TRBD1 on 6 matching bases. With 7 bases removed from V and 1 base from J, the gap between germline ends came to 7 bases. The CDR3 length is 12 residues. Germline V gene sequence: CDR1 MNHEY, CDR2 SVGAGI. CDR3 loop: CASKGDNYGYTF. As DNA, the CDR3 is TGTGCCAGCAAGGGGGATAACTATGGCTACACCTTC.

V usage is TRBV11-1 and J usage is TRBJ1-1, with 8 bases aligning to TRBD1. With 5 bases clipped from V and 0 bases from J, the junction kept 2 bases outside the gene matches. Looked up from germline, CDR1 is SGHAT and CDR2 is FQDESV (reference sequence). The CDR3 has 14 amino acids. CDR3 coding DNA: TGTGCCAGCAGCCGGACAGGGATGAACACTGAAGCTTTCTTT. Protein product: CASSRTGMNTEAFF.

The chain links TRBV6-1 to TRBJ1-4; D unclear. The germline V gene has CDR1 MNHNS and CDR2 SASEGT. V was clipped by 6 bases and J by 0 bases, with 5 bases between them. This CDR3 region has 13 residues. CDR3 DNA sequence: TGTGCCAGCAGGGGCACAACTAATGAAAAACTGTTTTTT. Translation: CASRGTTNEKLFF.